The entry that follows covers one T cell receptor (beta chain) sequence. Germline assignment: CDR1 KGHDR and CDR2 SFDVKD. The CDR3 has 16 amino acids. The ends lost 4 bases at V and 2 bases at J; junction bases unmatched: 7. These data originate in a study of blood T cell repertoires in COVID-19. Study-level background: Samples taken during acute and convalescent COVID-19 were collected in the United States, Italy and Spain. In each case, the material was cDNA or gDNA derived from T cells, B-cell-depleted T cells, or PBMCs.

Original analysis: Reference gene primer amplification gave estimated nucleated cell counts. Produced via immunoSEQ multiplex PCR; TCRdb's table is partial and in-frame only. For V, J and clone size, that table is used; D and trimming come from the DNA. The repertoire has a few hundred thousand clones, 70% to 90% of them found once; the top ten carry 3.6%. The chain carries TRBV24-1 and TRBJ2-7, with 10 bases aligning to TRBD1. The source is a man between 18 and 35 years old with active or convalescent COVID-19. The material sequenced was peripheral blood. CDR3 in amino acids: CATSDPGQGGTYEQYF. The CDR3, as DNA: TGTGCCACCAGTGACCCCGGACAGGGGGGAACCTACGAGCAGTACTTC.